These 9 T cell receptor beta chains were all obtained from the same sample, sequenced in a study of T cells in Graves' hyperthyroidism and ophthalmopathy (dated by TCRdb to between 2018 and 2021). The protocol used for the library was multiplex PCR. Instrument on record: Illumina HiSeq 2000. Amplification of TCR beta CDR3 regions was carried out from RNA transcripts. A first-round RT-PCR of the TCR CDR3 used the HTBI primer set with the Qiagen OneStep RT-PCR kit. TCRdb passed the public sequencing reads through fastp at Q25 and MiXCR, retaining productive beta sequences. For every CDR3 protein sequence, its rows merge into one entry that carries the most common genes and DNA. In this sample the table shows a few hundred thousand distinct CDR3 sequences, roughly 15% of which occur a single time. Approximately 5.8% of the sample lies in the top ten. The sequenced sample consisted of blood. The receptor set was obtained from a woman younger than 35 with Graves' hyperthyroidism.

This clonotype was recorded at least ten times. The J gene is TRBJ2-1, the V gene TRBV28; 8 bases match TRBD2. CDR1 and CDR2 (germline): MDHEN, SYDVKM. The CDR3 has 15 amino acids. Trimming at V came to 5 bases and at J to 9 bases, leaving 12 bases not matched to a gene. CDR3 region: CASSRLERERLEQFF. CDR3 DNA: TGTGCCAGCAGTCGACTTGAGCGGGAGCGTCTTGAGCAGTTCTTC.

This clonotype was counted once. The V gene is TRBV11-2, the J gene TRBJ2-1, with a possible D match to TRBD2 (5 bases). V lost 7 bases and J lost 1, with 14 bases in between. This CDR3 is 15 amino acids long. Per germline, CDR1 SGHAT and CDR2 FQNNGV. The CDR3 reads CASTPGSNSYNEQFF. Here the CDR3 DNA reads TGTGCCAGCACCCCGGGGAGTAATTCCTACAATGAGCAGTTCTTC.

This clonotype has at least ten counts. The rearrangement uses TRBV28 and TRBJ2-3; no definite D call. V lost 5 bases, J lost 2 bases, and 17 bases lay in between. The CDR3 length is 16 residues. Germline V lookup: CDR1 MDHEN, CDR2 SYDVKM. CDR3 region: CASSASRPPHTDTQYF. The DNA for the CDR3 is TGTGCCAGCAGTGCGAGCCGCCCCCCCCACACAGATACGCAGTATTTT.

This clonotype was seen at least ten times. J is TRBJ1-5 and V is TRBV7-8; 9 bases map to TRBD1. The trim removed 4 bases at V and 2 bases at J, leaving 3 bases unmatched. Looked up from germline, CDR1 is SGHVS and CDR2 is FQNEAQ. There are 15 residues in the CDR3. This CDR3 is CASSSGQGGNQPQHF. Written as DNA, the CDR3 is TGTGCCAGCAGCTCGGGACAGGGTGGCAATCAGCCCCAGCATTTT.

This clonotype was recorded many times. The chain recombines TRBV28 with TRBJ1-2, with 9 positions matching TRBD1. Germline V CDR1 and CDR2: MDHEN, SYDVKM. This CDR3 is built from 16 residues. V gave up 0 bases and J gave up 4 bases; unmatched junction bases: 6. CDR3 sequence reads: CASSLWVTGGSYGYTF. The CDR3 bases are TGTGCCAGCAGTTTATGGGTGACAGGGGGATCCTATGGCTACACCTTC.

The chain uses TRBV27 and TRBJ2-4, with a weak D call TRBD1 (6 bases). The CDR3 totals 14 residues. V was trimmed by 2 bases and J by 11 bases, leaving 16 bases between them. CDR1 MNHEY and CDR2 SMNVEV come from the germline V gene (reference sequence). CDR3 DNA: TGTGCCAGCAGTTTACAGGGGCCCGGTAGTTTTCAGTACTTC. It encodes CASSLQGPGSFQYF.

This clonotype was recorded many times. The rearrangement links TRBV28 to TRBJ1-2, with 8 bases fitting TRBD1. With 6 bases clipped from V and 4 bases from J, the junction kept 10 bases outside the gene matches. CDR1 and CDR2 from the germline V gene are MDHEN and SYDVKM. The CDR3 spans 15 residues. The CDR3 spells CASSGQGSSIYGYTF. DNA for the CDR3: TGTGCCAGCAGCGGACAGGGATCTAGCATCTATGGCTACACCTTC.

This clonotype was detected many times. The V and J genes are TRBV12-3 or TRBV12-4 and TRBJ1-5, with 7 positions matching TRBD1. The V and J ends lost 6 bases and 1 base, in that order; junction bases with no gene match: 3. The CDR3 contains 14 residues. In nucleotides, the CDR3 is TGTGCCAGCAGCCGAGGGGGCAGCAATCAGCCCCAGCATTTT. This encodes CASSRGGSNQPQHF.

The table lists this clonotype with a few counts. The V and J genes are TRBV27 and TRBJ1-2; no reliable D call. V was cut by 4 bases and J by 4 bases, with 7 bases left in between. Germline CDR1 is MNHEY and CDR2 is SMNVEV (reference sequence). This CDR3 is 12 amino acids long. The CDR3 coding sequence is TGTGCCAGCAGTTCCTTGGGCTATGGCTACACCTTC. Translated: CASSSLGYGYTF.